The clone carrying this T cell receptor beta chain was detected ten times or more. Its target is unknown. This sample stems from a study of early T cells in non-severe SARS-CoV-2 infection. Overall study: Sequencing input comprised bulk RNA from unsorted whole blood; chain pairing was not available.

TCRdb ran MiXCR on the 5' RACE reads and lists one entry per CDR3 protein. The sample lists around 67,000 distinct CDR3 sequences, over 9.5% seen once, with 5.5% to 6% in the top ten. Study results and caveats: There was a bias toward anti-spike CD8 responses in VDJdb matching, which missed private and CD4 specificities.

From germline, CDR1 is LGHDT and CDR2 YNNKEL (reference sequence). The germline V and J ends were trimmed by 4 bases and 3 bases, with 16 bases remaining between them. CDR3 length: 15 amino acids. The source was whole blood, collected at baseline. This clonotype originated in an adult who was a healthcare worker with PCR-confirmed SARS-CoV-2 infection or an uninfected control (not recorded which). This chain links TRBV3-1 with TRBJ2-7, with D maybe TRBD1 (5 bases). The CDR3 region is CASSPPGRVFYEQYF. The DNA of the CDR3 is TGTGCCAGCAGCCCTCCGGGCAGGGTTTTCTACGAGCAGTACTTC.